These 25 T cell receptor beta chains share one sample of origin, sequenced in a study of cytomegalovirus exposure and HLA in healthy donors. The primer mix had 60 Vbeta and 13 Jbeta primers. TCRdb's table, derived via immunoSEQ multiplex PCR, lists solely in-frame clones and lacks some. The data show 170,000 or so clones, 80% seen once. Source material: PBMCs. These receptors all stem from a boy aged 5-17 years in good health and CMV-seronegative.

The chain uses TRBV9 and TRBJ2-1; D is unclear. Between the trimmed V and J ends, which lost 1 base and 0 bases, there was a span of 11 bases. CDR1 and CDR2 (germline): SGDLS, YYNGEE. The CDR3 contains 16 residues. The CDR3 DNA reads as TGTGCCAGCAGCGTAAAGGCGGAAAGCTCCTACAATGAGCAGTTCTTC. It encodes CASSVKAESSYNEQFF. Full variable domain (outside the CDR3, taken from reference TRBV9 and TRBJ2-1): DSGVTQTPKHLITATGQRVTLRCSPRSGDLSVYWYQQSLDQGLQFLIQYYNGEERAKGNILERFSAQQFPDLHSELNLSSLELGDSALYFCASSVKAESSYNEQFFGPGTRLTVL.

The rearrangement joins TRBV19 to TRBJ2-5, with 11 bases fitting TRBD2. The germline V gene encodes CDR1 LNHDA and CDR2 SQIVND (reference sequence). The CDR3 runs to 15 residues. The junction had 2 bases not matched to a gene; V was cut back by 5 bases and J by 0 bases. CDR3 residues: CASSLLAGDQETQYF. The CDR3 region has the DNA TGTGCCAGTAGTTTACTAGCGGGAGACCAAGAGACCCAGTACTTC. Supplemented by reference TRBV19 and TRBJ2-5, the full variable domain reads DGGITQSPKYLFRKEGQNVTLSCEQNLNHDAMYWYRQDPGQGLRLIYYSQIVNDFQKGDIAEGYSVSREKKESFPLTVTSAQKNPTAFYLCASSLLAGDQETQYFGPGTRLLVL.

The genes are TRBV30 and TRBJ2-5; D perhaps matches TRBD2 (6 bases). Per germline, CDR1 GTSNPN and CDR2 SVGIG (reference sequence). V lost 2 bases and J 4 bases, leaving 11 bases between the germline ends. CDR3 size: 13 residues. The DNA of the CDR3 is TGTGCCTGGAGTTGGGGAGCGGGAGAGACCCAGTACTTC. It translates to CAWSWGAGETQYF.

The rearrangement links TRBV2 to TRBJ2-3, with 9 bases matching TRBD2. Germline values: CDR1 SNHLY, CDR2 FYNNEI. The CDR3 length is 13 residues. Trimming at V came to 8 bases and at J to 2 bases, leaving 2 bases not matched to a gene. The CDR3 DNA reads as TGTGCCAGCCTAGCGGGGCCCACAGATACGCAGTATTTT. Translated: CASLAGPTDTQYF.

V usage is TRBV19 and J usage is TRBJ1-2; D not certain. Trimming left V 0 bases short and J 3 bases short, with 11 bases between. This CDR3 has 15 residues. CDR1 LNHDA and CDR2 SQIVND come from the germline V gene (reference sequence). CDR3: CASSIEYSGYYGYTF. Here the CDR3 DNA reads TGTGCCAGTAGTATAGAGTACTCGGGATACTATGGCTACACCTTC.

CDR3 loop: CASRDRGYNEQFF. CDR3 sequence (DNA): TGTGCCAGCAGGGACAGGGGTTACAATGAGCAGTTCTTC. V gene TRBV2 combines with J gene TRBJ2-1, with 9 bases identical to TRBD1. Trimming took 6 bases from V and 4 from J; bases not matched to a gene: 1. CDR1 SNHLY and CDR2 FYNNEI come from the germline V gene. The CDR3 loop spans 13 amino acids. Combining the CDR3 with reference TRBV2 and TRBJ2-1 gives the whole variable domain EPEVTQTPSHQVTQMGQEVILRCVPISNHLYFYWYRQILGQKVEFLVSFYNNEISEKSEIFDDQFSVERPDGSNFTLKIRSTKLEDSAMYFCASRDRGYNEQFFGPGTRLTVL.

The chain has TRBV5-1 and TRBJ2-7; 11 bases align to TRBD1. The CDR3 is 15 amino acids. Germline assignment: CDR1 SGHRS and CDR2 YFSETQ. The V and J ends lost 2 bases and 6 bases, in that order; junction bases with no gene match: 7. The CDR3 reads CASSFTGTGGGEQYF. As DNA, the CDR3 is TGCGCCAGCAGCTTTACCGGGACAGGGGGTGGCGAGCAGTACTTC. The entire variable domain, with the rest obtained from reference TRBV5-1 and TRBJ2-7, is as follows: KAGVTQTPRYLIKTRGQQVTLSCSPISGHRSVSWYQQTPGQGLQFLFEYFSETQRNKGNFPGRFSGRQFSNSRSEMNVSTLELGDSALYLCASSFTGTGGGEQYFGPGTRLTVT.

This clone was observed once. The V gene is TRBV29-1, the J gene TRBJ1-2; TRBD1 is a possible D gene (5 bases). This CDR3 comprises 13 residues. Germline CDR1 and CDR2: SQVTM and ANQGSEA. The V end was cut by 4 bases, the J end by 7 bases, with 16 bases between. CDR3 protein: CSVAGDRRGGYTF. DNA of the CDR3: TGCAGCGTTGCAGGAGACAGAAGGGGTGGCTACACCTTC. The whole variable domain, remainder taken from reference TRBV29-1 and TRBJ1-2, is SAVISQKPSRDICQRGTSLTIQCQVDSQVTMMFWYRQQPGQSLTLIATANQGSEATYESGFVIDKFPISRPNLTFSTLTVSNMSPEDSSIYLCSVAGDRRGGYTFGSGTRLTVV.

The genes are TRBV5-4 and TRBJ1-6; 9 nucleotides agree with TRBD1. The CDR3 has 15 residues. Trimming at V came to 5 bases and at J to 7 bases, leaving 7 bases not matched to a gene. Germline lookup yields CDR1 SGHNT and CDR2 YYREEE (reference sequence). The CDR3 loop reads CASRRDRESNSPLHF. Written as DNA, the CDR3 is TGTGCCAGCAGACGGGACAGGGAGTCCAATTCACCCCTCCACTTT.

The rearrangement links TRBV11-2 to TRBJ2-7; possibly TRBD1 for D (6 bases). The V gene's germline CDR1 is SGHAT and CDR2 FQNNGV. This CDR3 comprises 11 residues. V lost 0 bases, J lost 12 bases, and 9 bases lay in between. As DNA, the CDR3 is TGTGCCAGCAGCTTAGACGGGACACCGTACTTC. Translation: CASSLDGTPYF.

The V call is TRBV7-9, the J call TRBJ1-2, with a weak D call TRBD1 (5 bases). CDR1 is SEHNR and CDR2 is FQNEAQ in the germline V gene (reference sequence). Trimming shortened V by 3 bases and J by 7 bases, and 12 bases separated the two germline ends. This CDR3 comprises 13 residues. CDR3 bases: TGTGCCAGCAGCTTCGGGGGACGGCGTGGCTACACCTTC. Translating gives CASSFGGRRGYTF.

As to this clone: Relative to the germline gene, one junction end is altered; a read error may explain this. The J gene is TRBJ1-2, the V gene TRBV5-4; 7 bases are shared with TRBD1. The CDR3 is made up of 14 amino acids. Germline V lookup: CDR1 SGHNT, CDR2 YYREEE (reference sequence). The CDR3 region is CASSGRTGGSGYAF. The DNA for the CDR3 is TGTGCCAGCAGCGGGCGGACAGGCGGGTCGGGCTACGCCTTC. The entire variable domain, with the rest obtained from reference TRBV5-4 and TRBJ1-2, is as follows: ETGVTQSPTHLIKTRGQQVTLRCSSQSGHNTVSWYQQALGQGPQFIFQYYREEENGRGNFPPRFSGLQFPNYSSELNVNALELDDSALYLCASSGRTGGSGYAFGSGTRLTVV.

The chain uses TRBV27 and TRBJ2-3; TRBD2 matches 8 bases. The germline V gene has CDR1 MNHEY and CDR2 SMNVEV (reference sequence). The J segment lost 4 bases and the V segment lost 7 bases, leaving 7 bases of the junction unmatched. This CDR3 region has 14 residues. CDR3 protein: CASNILAGADTQYF. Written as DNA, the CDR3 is TGTGCCAGCAACATCCTAGCGGGCGCAGATACGCAGTATTTT.

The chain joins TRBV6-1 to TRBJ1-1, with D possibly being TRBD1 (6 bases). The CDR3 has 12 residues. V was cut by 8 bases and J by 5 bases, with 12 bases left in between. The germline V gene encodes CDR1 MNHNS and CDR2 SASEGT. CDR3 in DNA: TGTGCCAGCCCAGGGGAGTGGACTGAAGCTTTCTTT. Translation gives CASPGEWTEAFF.

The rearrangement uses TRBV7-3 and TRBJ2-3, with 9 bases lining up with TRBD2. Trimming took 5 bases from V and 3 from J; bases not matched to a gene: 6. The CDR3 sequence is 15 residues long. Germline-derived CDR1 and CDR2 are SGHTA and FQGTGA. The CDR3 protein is CASSRLSGRTDTQYF. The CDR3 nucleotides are TGTGCCAGCAGCCGCCTTAGCGGGAGAACAGATACGCAGTATTTT.

CDR3 residues: CAWSVLESQYF. The CDR3, as DNA: TGTGCCTGGAGTGTACTAGAATCCCAGTACTTC. The chain couples TRBV30 to TRBJ2-5; D perhaps matches TRBD2 (5 bases). Trimming removed 0 bases from V and 9 bases from J, with 8 bases in between. CDR1 and CDR2 from the germline V gene are GTSNPN and SVGIG (reference sequence). The CDR3 has 11 amino acids.

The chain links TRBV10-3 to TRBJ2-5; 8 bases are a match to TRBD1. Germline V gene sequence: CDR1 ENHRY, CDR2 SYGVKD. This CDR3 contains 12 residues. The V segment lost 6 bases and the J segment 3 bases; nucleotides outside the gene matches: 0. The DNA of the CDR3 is TGTGCCATCAGGGGACAGGAAGAGACCCAGTACTTC. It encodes CAIRGQEETQYF.

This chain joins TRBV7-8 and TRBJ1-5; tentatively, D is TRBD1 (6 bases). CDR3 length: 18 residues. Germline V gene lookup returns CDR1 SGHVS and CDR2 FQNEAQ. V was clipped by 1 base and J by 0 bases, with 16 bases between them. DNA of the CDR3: TGTGCCAGCAGCTTAGGTACGGGGGGCCCTTATAGCAATCAGCCCCAGCATTTT. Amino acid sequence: CASSLGTGGPYSNQPQHF.

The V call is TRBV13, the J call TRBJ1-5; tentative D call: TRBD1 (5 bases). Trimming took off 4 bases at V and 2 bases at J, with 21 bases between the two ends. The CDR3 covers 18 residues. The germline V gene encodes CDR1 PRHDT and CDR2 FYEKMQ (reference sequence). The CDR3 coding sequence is TGTGCCAGCAGCTCCCGGGGGTTGATTGGTCAGGGCAATCAGCCCCAGCATTTT. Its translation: CASSSRGLIGQGNQPQHF.

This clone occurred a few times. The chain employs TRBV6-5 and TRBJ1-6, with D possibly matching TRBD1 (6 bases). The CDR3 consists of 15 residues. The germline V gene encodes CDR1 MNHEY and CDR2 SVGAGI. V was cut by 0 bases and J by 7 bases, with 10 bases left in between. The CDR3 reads CASSYSDRPNSPLHF. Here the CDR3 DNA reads TGTGCCAGCAGTTACTCAGACAGGCCCAATTCACCCCTCCACTTT.

CDR3 amino acids: CASSPRDNTGPRNEQYF. The CDR3 DNA reads as TGTGCCAGCAGCCCCCGGGACAACACGGGGCCAAGGAACGAGCAGTACTTC. This sequence joins TRBV7-9 and TRBJ2-7, with D possibly matching TRBD1 (6 bases). This CDR3 region has 17 residues. Germline V lookup: CDR1 SEHNR, CDR2 FQNEAQ (reference sequence). Trimming pared 5 bases from V and 5 bases from J, leaving 25 bases between.

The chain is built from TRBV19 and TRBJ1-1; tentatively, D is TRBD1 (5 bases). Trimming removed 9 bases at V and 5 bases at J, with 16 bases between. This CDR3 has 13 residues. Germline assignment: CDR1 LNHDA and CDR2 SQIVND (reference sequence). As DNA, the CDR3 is TGTGCCAGCAGGGTGGGGAAAGGGACTGAAGCTTTCTTT. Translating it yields CASRVGKGTEAFF.

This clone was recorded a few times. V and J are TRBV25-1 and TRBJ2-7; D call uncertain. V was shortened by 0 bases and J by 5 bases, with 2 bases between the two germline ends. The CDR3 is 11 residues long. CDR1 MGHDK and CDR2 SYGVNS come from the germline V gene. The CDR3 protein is CASSEYNEQYF. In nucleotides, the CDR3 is TGTGCCAGCAGTGAATATAACGAGCAGTACTTC.

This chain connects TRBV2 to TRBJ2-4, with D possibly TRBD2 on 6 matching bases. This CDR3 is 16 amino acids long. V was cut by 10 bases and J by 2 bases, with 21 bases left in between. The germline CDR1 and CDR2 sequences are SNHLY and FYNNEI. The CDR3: CAIIPVRGFSKNIQYF. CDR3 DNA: TGTGCCATTATTCCGGTACGGGGGTTTTCCAAAAACATTCAGTACTTC.

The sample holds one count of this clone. The CDR3: CASSLGRGMNTEAFF. CDR3 nucleotides: TGTGCCAGCAGCTTAGGTAGGGGGATGAACACTGAAGCTTTCTTT. The chain employs TRBV11-3 and TRBJ1-1, with D perhaps matching TRBD1 (6 bases). The CDR3 length is 15 residues. The V gene lost 1 base and the J gene lost 0 bases, with 9 bases spanning the gap. Germline V gene lookup returns CDR1 SGHNT and CDR2 YENEEA.